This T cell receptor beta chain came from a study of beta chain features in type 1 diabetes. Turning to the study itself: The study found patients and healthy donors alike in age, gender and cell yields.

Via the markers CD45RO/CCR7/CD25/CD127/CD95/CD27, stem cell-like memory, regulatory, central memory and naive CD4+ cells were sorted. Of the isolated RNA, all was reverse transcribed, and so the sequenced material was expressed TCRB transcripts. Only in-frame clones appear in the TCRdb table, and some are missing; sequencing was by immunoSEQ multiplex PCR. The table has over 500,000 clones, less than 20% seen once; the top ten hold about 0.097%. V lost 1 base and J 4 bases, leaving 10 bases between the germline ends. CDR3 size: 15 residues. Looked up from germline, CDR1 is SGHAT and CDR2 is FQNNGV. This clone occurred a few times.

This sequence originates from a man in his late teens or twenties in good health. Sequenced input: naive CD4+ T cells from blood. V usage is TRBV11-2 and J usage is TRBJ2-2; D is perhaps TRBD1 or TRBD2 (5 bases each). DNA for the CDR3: TGTGCCAGCAGCTTAGGTGTTGGGGGCACCGGGGAGCTGTTTTTT. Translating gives CASSLGVGGTGELFF.